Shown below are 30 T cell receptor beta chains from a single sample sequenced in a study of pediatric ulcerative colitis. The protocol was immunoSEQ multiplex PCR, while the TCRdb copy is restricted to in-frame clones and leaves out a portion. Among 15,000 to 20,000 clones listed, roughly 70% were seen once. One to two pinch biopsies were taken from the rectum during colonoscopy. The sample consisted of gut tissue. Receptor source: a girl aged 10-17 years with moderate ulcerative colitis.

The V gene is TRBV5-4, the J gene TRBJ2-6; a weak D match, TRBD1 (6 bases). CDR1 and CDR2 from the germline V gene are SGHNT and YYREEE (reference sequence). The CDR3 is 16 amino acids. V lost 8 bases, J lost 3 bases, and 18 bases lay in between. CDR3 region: CASRPRQGIGANVLTF. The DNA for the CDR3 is TGTGCCAGTCGGCCGAGGCAGGGGATTGGGGCCAACGTCCTGACTTTC.

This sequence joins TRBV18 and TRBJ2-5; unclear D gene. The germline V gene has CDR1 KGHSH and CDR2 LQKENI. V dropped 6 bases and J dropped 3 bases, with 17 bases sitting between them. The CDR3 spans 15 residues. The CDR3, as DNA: TGTGCCAGCTCTGTCGGTTATGGCCTGGAAGAGACCCAGTACTTC. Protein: CASSVGYGLEETQYF.

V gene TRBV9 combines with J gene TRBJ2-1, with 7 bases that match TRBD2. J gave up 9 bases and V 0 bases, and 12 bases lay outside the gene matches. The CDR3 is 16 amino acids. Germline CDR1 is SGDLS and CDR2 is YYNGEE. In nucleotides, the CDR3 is TGTGCCAGCAGCGTAGGAGGTCTAGCGGTATCTAGTGAGCAGTTCTTC. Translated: CASSVGGLAVSSEQFF.

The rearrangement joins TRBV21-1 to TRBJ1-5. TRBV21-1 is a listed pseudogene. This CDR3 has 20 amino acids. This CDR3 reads CASSKATGSRAEKRDQPQHF. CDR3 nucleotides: TGTGCCAGCAGCAAAGCCACGGGTTCCCGGGCCGAAAAAAGGGATCAGCCCCAGCATTTT.

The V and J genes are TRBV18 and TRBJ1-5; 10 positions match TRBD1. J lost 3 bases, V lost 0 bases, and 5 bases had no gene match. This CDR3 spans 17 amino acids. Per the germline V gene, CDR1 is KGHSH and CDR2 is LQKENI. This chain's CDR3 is CASSPPLTGGSNQPQHF. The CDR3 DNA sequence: TGTGCCAGCTCACCACCATTGACAGGGGGCTCCAATCAGCCCCAGCATTTT. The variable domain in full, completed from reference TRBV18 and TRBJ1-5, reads NAGVMQNPRHLVRRRGQEARLRCSPMKGHSHVYWYRQLPEEGLKFMVYLQKENIIDESGMPKERFSAEFPKEGPSILRIQQVVRGDSAAYFCASSPPLTGGSNQPQHFGDGTRLSIL.

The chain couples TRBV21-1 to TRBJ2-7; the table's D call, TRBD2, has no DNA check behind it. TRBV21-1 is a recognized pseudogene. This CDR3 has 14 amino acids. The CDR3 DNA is TGTGCCAGCAAAGGGGGGGGCAGAGACTACGAGCAGTACTTC. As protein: CASKGGGRDYEQYF.

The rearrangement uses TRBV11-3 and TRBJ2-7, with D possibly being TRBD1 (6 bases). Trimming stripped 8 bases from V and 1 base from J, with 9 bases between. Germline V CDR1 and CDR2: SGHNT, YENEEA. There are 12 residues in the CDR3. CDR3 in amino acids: CASRGQSYEQYF. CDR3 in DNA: TGTGCCAGCCGAGGACAGTCCTACGAGCAGTACTTC.

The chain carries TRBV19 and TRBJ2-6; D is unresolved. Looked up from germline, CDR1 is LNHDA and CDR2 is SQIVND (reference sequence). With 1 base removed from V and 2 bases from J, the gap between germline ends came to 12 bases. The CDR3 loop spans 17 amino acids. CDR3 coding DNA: TGTGCCAGTAGTATAGGCGTTGGAGAAGCTGGGGCCAACGTCCTGACTTTC. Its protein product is CASSIGVGEAGANVLTF.

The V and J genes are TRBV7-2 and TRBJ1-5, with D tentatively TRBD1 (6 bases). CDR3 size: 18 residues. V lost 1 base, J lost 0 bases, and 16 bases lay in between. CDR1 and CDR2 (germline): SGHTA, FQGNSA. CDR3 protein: CASSLGGTPSYSNQPQHF. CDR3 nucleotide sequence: TGTGCCAGCAGCTTAGGAGGGACACCGAGTTATAGCAATCAGCCCCAGCATTTT.

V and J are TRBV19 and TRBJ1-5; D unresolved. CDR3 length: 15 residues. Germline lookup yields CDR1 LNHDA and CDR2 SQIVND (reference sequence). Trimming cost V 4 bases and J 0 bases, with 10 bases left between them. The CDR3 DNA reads TGTGCCAGTAGTAAGAGGACGGCTAGCAATCAGCCCCAGCATTTT. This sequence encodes CASSKRTASNQPQHF.

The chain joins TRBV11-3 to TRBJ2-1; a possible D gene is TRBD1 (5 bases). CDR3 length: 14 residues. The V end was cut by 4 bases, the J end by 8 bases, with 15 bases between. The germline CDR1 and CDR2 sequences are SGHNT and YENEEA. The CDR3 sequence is CASSWRGRTHEQFF. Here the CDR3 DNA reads TGTGCCAGCAGCTGGAGAGGTCGGACACATGAGCAGTTCTTC. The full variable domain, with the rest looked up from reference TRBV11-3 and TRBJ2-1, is EAGVVQSPRYKIIEKKQPVAFWCNPISGHNTLYWYLQNLGQGPELLIRYENEEAVDDSQLPKDRFSAERLKGVDSTLKIQPAELGDSAVYLCASSWRGRTHEQFFGPGTRLTVL.

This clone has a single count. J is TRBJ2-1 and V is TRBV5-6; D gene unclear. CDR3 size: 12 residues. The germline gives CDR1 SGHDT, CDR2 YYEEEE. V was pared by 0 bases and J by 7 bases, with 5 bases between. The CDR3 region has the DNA TGTGCCAGCAGCTTGGCCCCGAATGAGCAGTTCTTC. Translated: CASSLAPNEQFF.

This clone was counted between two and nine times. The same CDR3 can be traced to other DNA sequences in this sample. As DNA, the CDR3 is TGTGCCAGCAGTGACTCCGCGGGGGGGCCAGATACGCAGTATTTT. It encodes CASSDSAGGPDTQYF. The chain has TRBV6-4 and TRBJ2-3, with TRBD2 identical over 9 bases. Germline V gene sequence: CDR1 MRHNA, CDR2 SNTAGT. Trimming removed 0 bases from V and 4 bases from J; junction bases left unmatched: 2. The CDR3 length is 15 residues.

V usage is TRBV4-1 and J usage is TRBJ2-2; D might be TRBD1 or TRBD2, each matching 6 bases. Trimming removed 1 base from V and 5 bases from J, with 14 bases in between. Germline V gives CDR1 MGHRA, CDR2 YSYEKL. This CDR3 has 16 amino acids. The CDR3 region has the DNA TGCGCCAGCAGCCAAGTACTTCAGGGGAGGACCGGGGAGCTGTTTTTT. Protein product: CASSQVLQGRTGELFF.

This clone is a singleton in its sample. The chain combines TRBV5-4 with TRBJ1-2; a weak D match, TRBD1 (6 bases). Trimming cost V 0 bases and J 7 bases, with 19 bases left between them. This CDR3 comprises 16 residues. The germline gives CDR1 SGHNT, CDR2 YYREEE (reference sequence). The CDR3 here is CASSLGRLRGAFGYTF. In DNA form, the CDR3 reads TGTGCCAGCAGCTTGGGTCGTCTGAGGGGGGCATTTGGCTACACCTTC.

CDR3 nucleotides: TGTGCCATCAGTGAGTCCCTAGCGGGGGCCGGAGAGACCCAGTACTTC. Its translation is CAISESLAGAGETQYF. The V gene is TRBV10-3, the J gene TRBJ2-5; 10 nucleotides match TRBD2. Germline V gives CDR1 ENHRY, CDR2 SYGVKD. Trimming removed 0 bases from V and 4 bases from J; junction bases left unmatched: 5. The CDR3 has 16 amino acids.

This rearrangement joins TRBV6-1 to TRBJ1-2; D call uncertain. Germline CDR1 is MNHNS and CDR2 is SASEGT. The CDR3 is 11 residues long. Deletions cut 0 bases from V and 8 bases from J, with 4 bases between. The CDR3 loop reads CASSEALGYTF. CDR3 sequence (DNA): TGTGCCAGCAGTGAAGCGCTGGGCTACACCTTC.

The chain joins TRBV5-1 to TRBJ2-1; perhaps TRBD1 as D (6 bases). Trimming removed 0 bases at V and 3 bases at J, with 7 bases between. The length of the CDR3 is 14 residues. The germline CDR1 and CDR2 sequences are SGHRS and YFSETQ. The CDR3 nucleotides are TGCGCCAGCAGCTTGGACAGGGTCTACAATGAGCAGTTCTTC. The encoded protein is CASSLDRVYNEQFF.

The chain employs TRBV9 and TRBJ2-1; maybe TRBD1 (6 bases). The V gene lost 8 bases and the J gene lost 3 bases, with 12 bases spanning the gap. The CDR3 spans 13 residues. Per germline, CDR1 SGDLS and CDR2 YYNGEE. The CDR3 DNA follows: TGTGCCAGTGGACAGTCCCACTACAATGAGCAGTTCTTC. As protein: CASGQSHYNEQFF.

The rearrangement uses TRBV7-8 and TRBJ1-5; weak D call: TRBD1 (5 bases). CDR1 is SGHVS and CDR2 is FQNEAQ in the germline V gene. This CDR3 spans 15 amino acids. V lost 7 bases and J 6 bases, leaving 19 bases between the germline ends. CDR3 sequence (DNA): TGTGCCAGCACCCGAAGAGCAGGGTTAAGTCAGCCCCAGCATTTT. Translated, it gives CASTRRAGLSQPQHF.

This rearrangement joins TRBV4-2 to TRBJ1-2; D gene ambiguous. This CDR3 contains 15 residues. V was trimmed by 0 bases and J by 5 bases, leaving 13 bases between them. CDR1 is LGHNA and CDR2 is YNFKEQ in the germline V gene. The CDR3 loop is CASSQDSYQGYGYTF. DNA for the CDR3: TGTGCCAGCAGCCAAGATAGTTATCAAGGGTATGGCTACACCTTC.

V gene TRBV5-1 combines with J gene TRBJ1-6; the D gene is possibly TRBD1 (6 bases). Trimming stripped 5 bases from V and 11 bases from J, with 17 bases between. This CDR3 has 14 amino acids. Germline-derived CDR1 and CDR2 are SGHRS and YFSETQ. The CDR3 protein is CASSGGGGVTPLHF. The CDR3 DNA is TGCGCCAGCAGTGGGGGGGGCGGAGTAACACCCCTCCACTTT. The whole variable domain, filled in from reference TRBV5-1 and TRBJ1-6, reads KAGVTQTPRYLIKTRGQQVTLSCSPISGHRSVSWYQQTPGQGLQFLFEYFSETQRNKGNFPGRFSGRQFSNSRSEMNVSTLELGDSALYLCASSGGGGVTPLHFGNGTRLTVT.

The CDR3 spells CASSSLKRGDQPQHF. Written as DNA, the CDR3 is TGTGCCAGCAGTTCACTAAAGCGAGGGGATCAGCCCCAGCATTTT. The rearrangement links TRBV27 to TRBJ1-5; weak D call: TRBD1 (5 bases). Trimming left V 4 bases short and J 5 bases short, with 15 bases between. CDR1 is MNHEY, CDR2 SMNVEV, per germline (reference sequence). The CDR3 covers 15 residues.

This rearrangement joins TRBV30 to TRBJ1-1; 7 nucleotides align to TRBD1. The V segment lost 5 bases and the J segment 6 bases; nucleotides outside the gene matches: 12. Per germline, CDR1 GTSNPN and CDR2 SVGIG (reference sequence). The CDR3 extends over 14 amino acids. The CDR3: CAWWRGRGFSEAFF. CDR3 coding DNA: TGTGCCTGGTGGCGGGGCAGGGGGTTTTCTGAAGCTTTCTTT.

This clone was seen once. CDR3 region: CAWSVALSGNTIYF. CDR3 bases: TGTGCCTGGAGTGTGGCCCTCTCTGGAAACACCATATATTTT. This chain uses TRBV30 with TRBJ1-3; D unresolved. Germline assignment: CDR1 GTSNPN and CDR2 SVGIG (reference sequence). Trimming cost V 0 bases and J 0 bases, with 6 bases left between them. The CDR3 length is 14 residues.

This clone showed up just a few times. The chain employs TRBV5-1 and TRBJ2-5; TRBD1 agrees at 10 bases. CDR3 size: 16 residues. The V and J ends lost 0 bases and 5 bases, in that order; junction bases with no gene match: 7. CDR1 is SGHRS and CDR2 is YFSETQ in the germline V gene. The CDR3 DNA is TGCGCCAGCAGCTTGGCCAGGGGACAGGGGCTGGAGACCCAGTACTTC. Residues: CASSLARGQGLETQYF.

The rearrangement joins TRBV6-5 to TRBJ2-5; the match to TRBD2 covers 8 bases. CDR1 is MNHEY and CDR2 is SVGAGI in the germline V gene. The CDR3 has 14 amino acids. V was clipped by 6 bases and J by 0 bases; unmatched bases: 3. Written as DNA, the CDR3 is TGTGCCAGCAGGGTAGCGGGGAACCAAGAGACCCAGTACTTC. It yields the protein CASRVAGNQETQYF.

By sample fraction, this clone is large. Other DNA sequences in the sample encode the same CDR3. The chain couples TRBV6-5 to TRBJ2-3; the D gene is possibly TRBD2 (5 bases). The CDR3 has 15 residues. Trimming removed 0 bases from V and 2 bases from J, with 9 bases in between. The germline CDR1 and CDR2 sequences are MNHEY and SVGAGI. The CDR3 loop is CASSYSTGDTDTQYF. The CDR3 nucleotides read TGTGCCAGCAGTTACTCTACCGGGGACACAGATACGCAGTATTTT.

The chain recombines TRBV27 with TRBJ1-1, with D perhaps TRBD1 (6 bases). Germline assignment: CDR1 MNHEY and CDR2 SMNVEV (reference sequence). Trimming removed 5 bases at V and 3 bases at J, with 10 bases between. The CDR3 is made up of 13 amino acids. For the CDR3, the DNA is TGTGCCAGCAGTCACAGGGAGGACACTGAAGCTTTCTTT. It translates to CASSHREDTEAFF.

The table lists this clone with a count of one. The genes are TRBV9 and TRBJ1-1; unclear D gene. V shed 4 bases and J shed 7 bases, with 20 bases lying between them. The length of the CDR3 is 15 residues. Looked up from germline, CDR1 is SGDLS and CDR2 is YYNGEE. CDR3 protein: CASSPNVETINEAFF. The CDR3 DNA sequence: TGTGCCAGCAGCCCCAACGTTGAGACCATAAATGAAGCTTTCTTT. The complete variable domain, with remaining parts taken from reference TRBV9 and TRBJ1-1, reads DSGVTQTPKHLITATGQRVTLRCSPRSGDLSVYWYQQSLDQGLQFLIQYYNGEERAKGNILERFSAQQFPDLHSELNLSSLELGDSALYFCASSPNVETINEAFFGQGTRLTVV.